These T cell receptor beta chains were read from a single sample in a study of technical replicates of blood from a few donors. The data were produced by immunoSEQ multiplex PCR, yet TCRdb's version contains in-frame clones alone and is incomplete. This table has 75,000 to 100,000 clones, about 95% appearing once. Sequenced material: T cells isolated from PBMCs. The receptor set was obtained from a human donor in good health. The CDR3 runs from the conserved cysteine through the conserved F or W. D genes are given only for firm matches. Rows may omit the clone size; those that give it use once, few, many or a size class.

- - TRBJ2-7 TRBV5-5 TGTGCCAGCAGCTTGGAAGGACTACCCAACTCCTACGAGCAGTACTTC CASSLEGLPNSYEQYF
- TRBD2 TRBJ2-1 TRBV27 TGTGCCAGCAGCGGGACTAGCGGGTTCTATGAGCAGTTCTTC CASSGTSGFYEQFF
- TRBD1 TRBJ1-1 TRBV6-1 TGTGCCAGTCACAGGGGGGATGAAGCTTTCTTT CASHRGDEAFF
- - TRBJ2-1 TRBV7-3 TGTGCCAGCAGCTTAGGGGGACTCTCCTACAATGAGCAGTTCTTC CASSLGGLSYNEQFF
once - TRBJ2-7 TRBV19 TGTGCCAGTAGTCCCCCGGGTCTCTCCTACGAGCAGTACTTC CASSPPGLSYEQYF
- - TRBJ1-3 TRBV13 TGTGCCAGCAGCCCCAGCCCGACAGAGACGACTGGAAACACCATATATTTT CASSPSPTETTGNTIYF
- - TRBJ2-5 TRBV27 TGTGCCAGCAGACCTCAGTACCAAGAGACCCAGTACTTC CASRPQYQETQYF
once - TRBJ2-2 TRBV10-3 TGTGCCATCAGTGAGGGGGGGGCCGCCGGGGAGCTGTTTTTT CAISEGGAAGELFF
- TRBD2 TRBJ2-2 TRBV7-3 TGTGCCAGCAGCTTACTAGCGGGGTCCGGGGAGCTGTTTTTT CASSLLAGSGELFF
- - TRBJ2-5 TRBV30 TGTGCCTGGAGTTTAAATAGCGGCGCAGAGACCCAGTACTTC CAWSLNSGAETQYF
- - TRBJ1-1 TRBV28 TGTGCCAGCAGGACCGGGTACACTGAAGCTTTCTTT CASRTGYTEAFF
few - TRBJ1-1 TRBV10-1 TGCGCCAGCAGGATGGAGGAGGACACTGAAGCTTTCTTT CASRMEEDTEAFF
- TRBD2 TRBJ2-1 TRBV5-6 TGTGCCAGCAGCTTGGTGGCTAGCGGGACCGGCAATGAGCAGTTCTTC CASSLVASGTGNEQFF
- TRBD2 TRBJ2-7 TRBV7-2 TGTGCCAGCAGCACCTCTAGCGGGCCCTCCTACGAGCAGTACTTC CASSTSSGPSYEQYF
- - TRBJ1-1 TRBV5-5 TGTGCCAGCAGCTTGGTGAGTCCTGAAGCTTTCTTT CASSLVSPEAFF
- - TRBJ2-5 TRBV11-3 TGTGCCAGCAGCTTGGGGCTACAAGAGACCCAGTACTTC CASSLGLQETQYF
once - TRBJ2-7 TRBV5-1 TGCGCCAGCAGCCAGGATTTTAGCTACGAGCAGTACTTC CASSQDFSYEQYF
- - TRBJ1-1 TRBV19 TGTGCCAGTAGTGCTGTGGGACTCAACACTGAAGCTTTCTTT CASSAVGLNTEAFF
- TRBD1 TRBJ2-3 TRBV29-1 TGCAGCGTTGAAACAACAGGGGGTACGGATACGCAGTATTTT CSVETTGGTDTQYF
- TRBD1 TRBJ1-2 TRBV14 TGTGCCAGCAGCCCGCGGGACAGGGGACCTTACTATGGCTACACCTTC CASSPRDRGPYYGYTF
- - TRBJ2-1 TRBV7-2 TGTGCCAGCAGAGAGCGGGCCTACTCAAACTACTACTCCTACAATGAGCAGTTCTTC CASRERAYSNYYSYNEQFF
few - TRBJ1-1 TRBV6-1 TGTGCCAGCAGTGACCCAGGGGAGATGAACACTGAAGCTTTCTTT CASSDPGEMNTEAFF
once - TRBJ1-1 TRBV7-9 TGTGCCAGCAGCTTAGGAGGAGGGGCTGAAGCTTTCTTT CASSLGGGAEAFF
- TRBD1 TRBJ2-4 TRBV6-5 TGTGCCAGCGGGGGACAGGGGGCCTCCAAAAACATTCAGTACTTC CASGGQGASKNIQYF
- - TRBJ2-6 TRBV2 TGTGCCAGCAGTGAAGGAGGGATGAGGGCCAACGTCCTGACTTTC CASSEGGMRANVLTF
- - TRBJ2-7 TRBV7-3 TGTGCCAGCAGCCCCAGCGGGTTGAGCTCCTACGAGCAGTACTTC CASSPSGLSSYEQYF
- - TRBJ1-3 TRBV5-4 TGTGCCAGCAGCTGGGGGCTGGGAAACTCTGGAAACACCATATATTTT CASSWGLGNSGNTIYF
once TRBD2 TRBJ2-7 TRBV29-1 TGCAGCGCGGGAGGTGGTCGAGAGCCCTACGAGCAGTACTTC CSAGGGREPYEQYF
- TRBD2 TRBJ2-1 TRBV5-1 TGCGCCAGCAGCTTGAGGCTAGCGGGAGGACCCAACTACAATGAGCAGTTCTTC CASSLRLAGGPNYNEQFF
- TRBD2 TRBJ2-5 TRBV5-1 TGCGCCAGCAGAGGAGTAGCGGGAGCTGGGGAGACCCAGTACTTC CASRGVAGAGETQYF
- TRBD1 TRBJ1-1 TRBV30 TGTGCCTGGAGCGGACAGGTTGGAACTGAAGCTTTCTTT CAWSGQVGTEAFF
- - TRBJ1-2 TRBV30 TGTGCCTGGAGTGAAGGAGCTAACTATGGCTACACCTTC CAWSEGANYGYTF
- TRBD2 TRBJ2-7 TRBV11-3 TGTGCCAGCAGATCCTCTAGCGGGAGGACCTATTACGAGCAGTACTTC CASRSSSGRTYYEQYF
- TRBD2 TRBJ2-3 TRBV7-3 TGTGCCAGCAGCCCCCTCGGGGGGGGCGGGAGGGTGGGAGATACGCAGTATTTT CASSPLGGGGRVGDTQYF
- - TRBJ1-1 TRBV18 TGTGCCAGCTCACCACAATACATAGCAGCTGAGACTGAAGCTTTCTTT CASSPQYIAAETEAFF
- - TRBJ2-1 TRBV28 TGTGCCAGCCTGGGAGAGTTTTGGAGGGCCAACGACAATGAGCAGTTCTTC CASLGEFWRANDNEQFF
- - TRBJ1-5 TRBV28 TGTGCCAGCAGTCCCCACGACAAATACCAGCCCCAGCATTTT CASSPHDKYQPQHF
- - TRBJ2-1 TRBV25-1 TGTGCCAGCAGTGAACTAGGGACACCCTCCTACAATGAGCAGTTCTTC CASSELGTPSYNEQFF
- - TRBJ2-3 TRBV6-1 TGTGCCAGCGGGAGCGGTACTAGCACAGATACGCAGTATTTT CASGSGTSTDTQYF
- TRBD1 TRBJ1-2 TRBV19 TGTGCCAGTAGTATAGGGGACAGGGGGATAGAGGGCTACACCTTC CASSIGDRGIEGYTF
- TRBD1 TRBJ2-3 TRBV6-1 TGTGCCAGCAGTGGGGACAGTGATACGCAGTATTTT CASSGDSDTQYF
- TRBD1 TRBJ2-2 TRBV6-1 TGTGCCAGCGGACAGGGTAACACCGGGGAGCTGTTTTTT CASGQGNTGELFF
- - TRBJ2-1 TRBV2 TGTGCCAGCAGTACCCAGACGGCTCCTAGGGGATACAATGAGCAGTTCTTC CASSTQTAPRGYNEQFF
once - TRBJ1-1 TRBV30 TGTGCCTGGAGTATTAGCCTCCCTCAGGAAGCTTTCTTT CAWSISLPQEAFF
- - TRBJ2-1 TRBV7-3 TGTGCCAGCAGCTTAATCGGGAGCTCCTACAATGAGCAGTTCTTC CASSLIGSSYNEQFF
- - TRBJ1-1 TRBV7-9 TGTGCCAGCAGCTCCCCGCTCATGGCGGTGGGTACTGAAGCTTTCTTT CASSSPLMAVGTEAFF
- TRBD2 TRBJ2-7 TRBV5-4 TGTGCCAGCAGCTTGGGAACTAGCGGTCCTATCTACGAGCAGTACTTC CASSLGTSGPIYEQYF
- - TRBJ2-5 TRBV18 TGTGCCAGCTCACCTCAGTACCAAGAGACCCAGTACTTC CASSPQYQETQYF
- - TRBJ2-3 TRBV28 TGTGCCAGCGCTGGGAGAGGGCGGGATACGCAGTATTTT CASAGRGRDTQYF
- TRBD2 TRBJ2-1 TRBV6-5 TGTGCCAGCAGTAGCGGGAGGGGGGCCTACAATGAGCAGTTCTTC CASSSGRGAYNEQFF
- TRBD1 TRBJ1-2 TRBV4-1 TGCGCCAGCAGCCAGGGGACAGACTATTATGGCTACACCTTC CASSQGTDYYGYTF
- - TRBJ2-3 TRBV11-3 TGTGCCAGCTCAGGCGGGGGCACAGATACGCAGTATTTT CASSGGGTDTQYF
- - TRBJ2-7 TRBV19 TGTGCCAGTAGTAAAATGCGGACTACCTTTTACGAGGAGCAGTACTTC CASSKMRTTFYEEQYF
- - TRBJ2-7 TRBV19 TGTGCCACCTCCCACCGGAGTGGGACTTACGACGAGCAGTACTTC CATSHRSGTYDEQYF
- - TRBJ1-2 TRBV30 TGTGCCTGGATTCCCCCGGGGGACTATGGCTACACCTTC CAWIPPGDYGYTF
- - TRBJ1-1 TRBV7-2 TGTGCCAGCAGCTTACGACAGACCTTGAACACTGAAGCTTTCTTT CASSLRQTLNTEAFF
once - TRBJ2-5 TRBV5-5 TGTGCCAGCAGCTTGGGTCAGGGCCATCAGACCCAGTACTTC CASSLGQGHQTQYF
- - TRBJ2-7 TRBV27 TGTGCCAGCAGTTTGGATGCAGGCTACGAGCAGTACTTC CASSLDAGYEQYF
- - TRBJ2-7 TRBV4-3 TGCGCCAGCAGCCAAGGACAGACCTACGAGCAGTACTTC CASSQGQTYEQYF